The source of this TCR beta chain is a study of control samples from healthy donors and cancer patients. Sequencing used immunoSEQ multiplex PCR; TCRdb keeps in-frame clones, though not all of them. The table lists 90,000 or so clones, roughly 91% of them singletons. The CDR3 loop spans 15 amino acids. Trimming removed 2 bases from V and 11 bases from J; junction bases left unmatched: 10. Looked up from germline, CDR1 is LNHDA and CDR2 is SQIVND (reference sequence). The origin of this receptor is a woman between 50 and 59 years old with colorectal cancer. The source material was PBMCs. The chain is built from TRBV19 and TRBJ1-5; 9 positions agree with TRBD1. The CDR3 DNA follows: TGTGCCAGTAGTATAAAGACAGGGGGATCATTGACCCAGCATTTT. It yields the protein CASSIKTGGSLTQHF.